These T cell receptor beta chains were read from a single sample in a study of T cells in Graves' hyperthyroidism and ophthalmopathy. TCRdb independently ran MiXCR on the multiplex PCR reads; one entry per CDR3 protein. The sample holds nearly 600,000 distinct CDR3 sequences, approximately 14% seen once. Sequenced: blood. All receptors derive from a woman aged 25-40 years with Graves' hyperthyroidism that later progressed to Graves' ophthalmopathy. Each CDR3 is given with its conserved first and last residue. Fields, in order: clone size, CDR3 length, V gene, J gene, D gene, CDR3 DNA, CDR3 protein. D genes are given only for firm matches. Size is stated for part of the rows, as once, few or many counts, or as a class when the clone is expanded.

>many|14|TRBV7-9|TRBJ1-1|-
TGTGCCAGCAGCTTATTCAAGATAGACACTGAAGCTTTCTTT
CASSLFKIDTEAFF
>many|16|TRBV18|TRBJ2-1|-
TGTGCCAGCTCACCACCCCGACAGAGCTCCTACAATGAGCAGTTCTTC
CASSPPRQSSYNEQFF
>many|15|TRBV3-1|TRBJ2-1|TRBD2
TGTGCCAGCAGCCAAGTCGAGCGGGAAGACAATGAGCAGTTCTTC
CASSQVEREDNEQFF
>many|12|TRBV20-1|TRBJ2-7|TRBD1
TGCAGTGCTTCGACAGGGACCTACGAGCAGTACTTC
CSASTGTYEQYF
>few|16|TRBV28|TRBJ2-2|TRBD2
TGTGTCAGCACCTTTTGGGAGCGGGAGGTGGTCGGGGAGCTGTTTTTT
CVSTFWEREVVGELFF
>few|16|TRBV3-1|TRBJ2-7|-
TGTGCCAGCAGCTTGCGGCCGGGGAAAGGCTCCTACGAGCAGTACTTC
CASSLRPGKGSYEQYF
>many|14|TRBV6-2/TRBV6-3|TRBJ2-3|-
TGTGCCAGCAGAATGACCGTCAGCACAGATACGCAGTATTTT
CASRMTVSTDTQYF
>many|18|TRBV28|TRBJ2-5|TRBD2
TGTGCCAGCAGCCCCGTTACAGGTAGCGGGGGATCAGATGAGACCCAGTACTTC
CASSPVTGSGGSDETQYF
>many|12|TRBV13|TRBJ1-4|-
TGTGCCAGCAGCTTGGAAGGTGAAAAACTGTTTTTT
CASSLEGEKLFF
>-|17|TRBV14|TRBJ1-2|-
TGTGTCAGCAGCCCTTACCCCGACAGACTAGGCGACTATGGCTACACCTTC
CVSSPYPDRLGDYGYTF
>many|17|TRBV11-2|TRBJ2-7|TRBD1
TGTGCCAGCAGCTTAGTTAGGGGGAGGGACAGGGTCTACGAGCAGTACTTC
CASSLVRGRDRVYEQYF
>-|13|TRBV18|TRBJ2-7|-
TGTGCCAGCTCATCAGTGGAGGGATACGAGCAGTACTTC
CASSSVEGYEQYF
>many|16|TRBV3-1|TRBJ2-7|-
TGTGCCAGCAGCCCCTACCCCTCCAGGGGCTCCTACGAGCAGTACTTC
CASSPYPSRGSYEQYF
>many|14|TRBV27|TRBJ2-7|-
TGTGCCAGCAGTTTCGGGACGTCGACCTACGAGCAGTACTTC
CASSFGTSTYEQYF
>many|13|TRBV7-9|TRBJ2-7|-
TGTGCCAGCAGCCTTTCCAACTTCTACGAGCAGTACTTC
CASSLSNFYEQYF
>-|17|TRBV4-2|TRBJ1-2|-
TGTGCCAGCAGCCAAGATAGGCCTCAGGTGGGGGGCTATGGCTACACCTTC
CASSQDRPQVGGYGYTF
>many|18|TRBV30|TRBJ2-1|TRBD2
TGTGCCTGGAGTGGGGGATTCCCACGGCGGGAGATAGTAAATGAGCAGTTCTTC
CAWSGGFPRREIVNEQFF
>many|16|TRBV12-3/TRBV12-4|TRBJ2-1|TRBD2
TGTGCCAGCAGTCTCCTGGTAGCGGGAGGGGGCGATGAGCAGTTCTTC
CASSLLVAGGGDEQFF
>many|13|TRBV29-1|TRBJ2-1|-
TGCAGCGTTGAAAGGGGAGCCTACAATGAGCAGTTCTTC
CSVERGAYNEQFF
>-|15|TRBV4-2|TRBJ2-4|-
TGTGCCAGCAGCCAACGTCTGGCCGCCAAAAACATTCAGTACTTC
CASSQRLAAKNIQYF
>many|16|TRBV3-2|TRBJ2-3|-
TGTGCCAGCAGCCAAGAATTTCAGACCACTACAGATACGCAGTATTTT
CASSQEFQTTTDTQYF
>-|17|TRBV19|TRBJ2-1|-
TGTGCCAGTAGTGAACCATCCGGGACACCCTCCTACAATGAGCAGTTCTTC
CASSEPSGTPSYNEQFF
>many|13|TRBV12-3/TRBV12-4|TRBJ1-2|-
TGTGCCAGCAGCCCTCAAACGGACTATGGCTACACCTTC
CASSPQTDYGYTF
>-|19|TRBV7-3|TRBJ2-6|-
TGTGCCAGCAGCTTATTAAGCCAGACAGGCGGCTCTGGGGCCAACGTCCTGACTTTC
CASSLLSQTGGSGANVLTF
>few|15|TRBV20-1|TRBJ1-1|TRBD1
TGCAGTGCTAGGACAGGGGGCGCGGGGGTCACTGAAGCTTTCTTT
CSARTGGAGVTEAFF
>many|16|TRBV5-8|TRBJ2-3|TRBD2
TGTGCCAGCAGCTTGGTGCTAGCGGGAGATCGGAGTACGCAGTATTTT
CASSLVLAGDRSTQYF
>many|12|TRBV12-3/TRBV12-4|TRBJ1-5|-
TGTGCCAGCAGTCCCCGGGACAAATCCCAGCATTTT
CASSPRDKSQHF
>many|12|TRBV5-1|TRBJ2-1|-
TGCGCCAGCAGCTTCCCCTACAATGAGCAGTTCTTC
CASSFPYNEQFF
>many|16|TRBV6-5|TRBJ1-6|-
TGTGCCAGCAGTTACGGGAAACTAATAGTTCATTCACCCCTCCACTTT
CASSYGKLIVHSPLHF
>many|16|TRBV12-3/TRBV12-4|TRBJ1-3|-
TGTGCCAGCGCCCTAAAACCCTGGAGGGCTGGAAACACCATATATTTT
CASALKPWRAGNTIYF
>many|16|TRBV15|TRBJ2-1|TRBD2
TGTGCCACCAGCGGCGCGCTAGCGGGAGACTCCAATGAGCAGTTCTTC
CATSGALAGDSNEQFF
>many|15|TRBV12-3/TRBV12-4|TRBJ2-1|-
TGTGCCAGCAGTTCTCGGACCCGTCCCGACAATGAGCAGTTCTTC
CASSSRTRPDNEQFF
>-|15|TRBV28|TRBJ1-2|TRBD1
TGTGCCAGCAGTTTAGGGGGACAGGGGAGTGGTGGCTACACCTTC
CASSLGGQGSGGYTF
>few|16|TRBV20-1|TRBJ1-5|TRBD1
TGCAGTGCCCTCACGGAAACAGGGGGCGGGGGTCAGCCCCAGCATTTT
CSALTETGGGGQPQHF
>many|13|TRBV7-8|TRBJ2-1|-
TGTGCCAGCAGCTTAGAGGAGCACAATGAGCAGTTCTTC
CASSLEEHNEQFF
>-|16|TRBV29-1|TRBJ1-2|-
TGCAGCGTTGCAGGGAGATTAACTATGGCTACTTTTGGCTACACCTTC
CSVAGRLTMATFGYTF
>many|14|TRBV6-2/TRBV6-3|TRBJ2-3|-
TGTGCCAGCAGACTCCCTGGGCGCACAGATACGCAGTATTTT
CASRLPGRTDTQYF
>many|13|TRBV27|TRBJ2-5|-
TGTGCCAGCAGTTTAAGCATCTTGGAGACCCAGTACTTC
CASSLSILETQYF
>many|14|TRBV20-1|TRBJ1-5|-
TGCAGTGCCATAACAGGGAGAGAAGATCAGCCCCAGCATTTT
CSAITGREDQPQHF
>many|14|TRBV24-1|TRBJ2-2|-
TGTGCCACCAGGGGGGGGGCAGGCACCGGGGAGCTGTTTTTT
CATRGGAGTGELFF
>many|15|TRBV4-1|TRBJ2-1|-
TGCGCCAGCAGCCAAGATAGTGGTGGGTACAATGAGCAGTTCTTC
CASSQDSGGYNEQFF
>-|15|TRBV6-2/TRBV6-3|TRBJ2-4|TRBD1
TGTGCCAGCAGGGGGACAGGGATCGCCAAAAACATTCAGTACTTC
CASRGTGIAKNIQYF